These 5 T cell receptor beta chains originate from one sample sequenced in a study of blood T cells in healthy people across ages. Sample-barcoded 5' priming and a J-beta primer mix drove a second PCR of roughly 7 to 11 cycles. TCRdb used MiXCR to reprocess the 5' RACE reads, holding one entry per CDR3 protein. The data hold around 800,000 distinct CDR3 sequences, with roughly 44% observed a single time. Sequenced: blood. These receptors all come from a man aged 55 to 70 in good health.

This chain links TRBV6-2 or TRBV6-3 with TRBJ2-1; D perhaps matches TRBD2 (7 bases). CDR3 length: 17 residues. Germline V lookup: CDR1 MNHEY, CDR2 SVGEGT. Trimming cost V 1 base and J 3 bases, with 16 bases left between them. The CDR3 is CASSYLYAGDNYNEQFF. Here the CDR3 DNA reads TGTGCCAGCAGTTACTTATACGCGGGGGACAACTACAATGAGCAGTTCTTC.

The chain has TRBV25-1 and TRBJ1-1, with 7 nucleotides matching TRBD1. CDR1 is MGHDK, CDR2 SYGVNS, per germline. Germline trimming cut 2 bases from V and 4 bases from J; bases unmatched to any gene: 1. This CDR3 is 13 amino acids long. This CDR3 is CASSEGTATEAFF. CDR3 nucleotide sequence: TGTGCCAGCAGTGAAGGGACAGCCACTGAAGCTTTCTTT. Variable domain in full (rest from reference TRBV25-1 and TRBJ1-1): EADIYQTPRYLVIGTGKKITLECSQTMGHDKMYWYQQDPGMELHLIHYSYGVNSTEKGDLSSESTVSRIRTEHFPLTLESARPSHTSQYLCASSEGTATEAFFGQGTRLTVV.

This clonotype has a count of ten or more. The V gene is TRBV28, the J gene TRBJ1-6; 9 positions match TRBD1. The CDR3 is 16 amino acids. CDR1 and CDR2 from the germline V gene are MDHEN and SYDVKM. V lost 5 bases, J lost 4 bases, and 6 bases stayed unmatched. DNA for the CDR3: TGTGCCAGCAGTGGGGGACAGGGCGGATATAATTCACCCCTCCACTTT. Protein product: CASSGGQGGYNSPLHF.

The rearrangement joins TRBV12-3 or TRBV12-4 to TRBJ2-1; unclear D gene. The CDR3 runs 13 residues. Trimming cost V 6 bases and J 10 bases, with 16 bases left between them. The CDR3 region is CASSLSSSREQFF. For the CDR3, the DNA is TGTGCCAGCAGCCTCTCCTCGAGTAGAGAGCAGTTCTTC.

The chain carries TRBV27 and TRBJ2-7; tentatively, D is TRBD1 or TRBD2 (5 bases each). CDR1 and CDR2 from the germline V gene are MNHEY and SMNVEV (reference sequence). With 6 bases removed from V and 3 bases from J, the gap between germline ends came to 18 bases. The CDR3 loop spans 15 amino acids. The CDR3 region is CASSSGGGKFYEQYF. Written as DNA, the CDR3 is TGTGCCAGCAGCAGCGGTGGGGGAAAGTTCTACGAGCAGTACTTC.